This TCR beta chain was recovered during a study of cytomegalovirus exposure and HLA in healthy donors. Primers for the PCR totalled 60 Vbeta and 13 Jbeta. This table comes from immunoSEQ multiplex PCR, and its TCRdb copy is limited to in-frame clones, with some not included. Among 150,000 to 200,000 clones listed, approximately 80% were seen once. The CDR3 loop spans 14 amino acids. CDR1 and CDR2 from the germline V gene are LGHNA and YNFKEQ. V gave up 0 bases and J gave up 4 bases; unmatched junction bases: 2. The sequence derives from a male donor in good health and CMV-seropositive. V gene TRBV4-2 combines with J gene TRBJ1-2, with 7 bases identical to TRBD1. Sample: PBMCs. The CDR3 DNA is TGTGCCAGCAGCCAAGATCGGACAGGCTATGGCTACACCTTC. It translates to CASSQDRTGYGYTF.